This is a list of T cell receptor beta chains from one sample in a study of regulatory T cells in long-lasting Graves disease. TCRdb called the multiplex PCR reads again in MiXCR, with one record for every CDR3 protein. There are a few hundred thousand distinct CDR3 sequences in the sample; 23% occur only once, and approximately 27% lies in the top ten. The source material was peripheral blood mononuclear cells (PBMCs), sampled when the disease was refractory, from a patient treated with antithyroid drugs. The receptors were sampled from a woman between 40 and 50 years old with Graves disease. Each CDR3 is given without its conserved first and last residue. Some rows mark clone size as missing; the rest say once, few, many or name a class of expanded clone.

j_call	v_call	clone_size	cdr3_aa
TRBJ1-5	TRBV10-3	many	ATTQVSNQPQH
TRBJ2-5	TRBV11-2	many	ASSDHLRLETQY
TRBJ2-7	TRBV10-2	many	ASSALAGGPDEQY
TRBJ2-3	TRBV7-3	-	ASSLHTGGRDTQY
TRBJ2-7	TRBV19	few	ASSRSGRLSYEQY
TRBJ1-5	TRBV19	-	ASSRDWSQPQH
TRBJ2-7	TRBV3-1	-	ASSQGWNPFYDEQY
TRBJ2-3	TRBV28	-	ASSSLMGLLAGADTQY
TRBJ2-1	TRBV20-1	-	SAPETTRSYNEQF
TRBJ2-7	TRBV7-9	many	ASSFHRDRGGEQY
TRBJ2-7	TRBV6-5	many	ASSYVHEQY
TRBJ2-1	TRBV2	once	ASQGSSYNEQF
TRBJ2-2	TRBV2	many	ASSVHGTNGELF
TRBJ1-5	TRBV5-5	few	ASSLGRGVYSNQPQH
TRBJ1-3	TRBV6-1	few	ASSPRPLSSNTIY
TRBJ2-7	TRBV7-9	-	ASSLSGTRWDEQY
TRBJ1-5	TRBV28	many	ASTNWWGEGNQPQH
TRBJ2-5	TRBV5-1	few	ASSFTGRSSETQY
TRBJ1-5	TRBV20-1	-	SARELGPEGPQH
TRBJ1-1	TRBV10-3	many	AIRPDGLNTEAF
TRBJ2-7	TRBV14	-	ASSQFKGHRGPYEQY
TRBJ1-2	TRBV2	many	ASSVVQGEEGYT
TRBJ2-5	TRBV7-9	many	ASSPQHN
TRBJ1-2	TRBV12-3/TRBV12-4	many	ASSWVGTQTRYGYT
TRBJ2-5	TRBV28	many	ASSLFFGETQY
TRBJ1-1	TRBV16	-	ASSQGGPPVGTEAF
TRBJ1-1	TRBV7-8	-	ASSLERQKNTEAF
TRBJ1-4	TRBV2	-	ASSLQYNEKLF
TRBJ2-2	TRBV10-3	many	AISDGGELF
TRBJ1-1	TRBV5-4	-	ASSSTDQLNTEAF
TRBJ2-5	TRBV7-2	many	ASSSTGGGETQY